These 9 T cell receptor beta chains were sequenced from one sample in a study of control samples from healthy donors and cancer patients. Clones were sequenced by immunoSEQ multiplex PCR, and TCRdb holds only the in-frame ones, with some missing. The sample gives approximately 97,000 clones, 85% to 90% of which show up once; over 12% is in the top ten. Sequencing was done on a sample of blood. The receptors derive from a man aged 25-40 years in good health.

V usage is TRBV10-2 and J usage is TRBJ1-2; no clear D gene. Trimming shortened V by 4 bases and J by 6 bases, and 6 bases separated the two germline ends. The CDR3 runs 11 residues. Looked up from germline, CDR1 is WSHSY and CDR2 is SAAADI. The CDR3 spells CASSVDDGYTF. The CDR3 region has the DNA TGCGCCAGCAGTGTGGACGATGGCTACACCTTC.

The chain couples TRBV28 to TRBJ1-6; a weak D match, TRBD1 (5 bases). Trimming stripped 8 bases from V and 8 bases from J, with 25 bases between. Germline CDR1 and CDR2: MDHEN and SYDVKM. This CDR3 is built from 17 residues. The CDR3 DNA is TGTGCCAGCGTAACAACTCGGGGCACTAGAGGGTATTCACCCCTCCACTTT. Its protein product is CASVTTRGTRGYSPLHF.

V usage is TRBV6-2 or TRBV6-3 and J usage is TRBJ1-2, with a tentative D call TRBD1 (6 bases). There are 13 residues in the CDR3. Trimming took off 4 bases at V and 3 bases at J, with 9 bases between the two ends. CDR1 and CDR2 from the germline V gene are MNHEY and SVGEGT. CDR3 nucleotides: TGTGCCAGCAGTTCACAGGGTCACTATGGCTACACCTTC. Translated: CASSSQGHYGYTF.

The V gene is TRBV5-1, the J gene TRBJ1-5; D gene uncertain. There are 12 residues in the CDR3. Trimming stripped 5 bases from V and 0 bases from J, with 3 bases between. Germline-derived CDR1 and CDR2 are SGHRS and YFSETQ. CDR3 sequence reads: CASRNSNQPQHF. The CDR3 bases are TGCGCCAGCAGGAATAGCAATCAGCCCCAGCATTTT. The complete variable domain, with remaining parts taken from reference TRBV5-1 and TRBJ1-5, reads KAGVTQTPRYLIKTRGQQVTLSCSPISGHRSVSWYQQTPGQGLQFLFEYFSETQRNKGNFPGRFSGRQFSNSRSEMNVSTLELGDSALYLCASRNSNQPQHFGDGTRLSIL.

V is TRBV7-9 and J is TRBJ2-3; unclear D gene. V was pared by 5 bases and J by 0 bases, with 12 bases between. This CDR3 spans 15 amino acids. CDR1 is SEHNR and CDR2 is FQNEAQ in the germline V gene (reference sequence). The CDR3: CASSPIGSSTDTQYF. The CDR3 DNA reads TGTGCCAGCAGCCCAATCGGGTCGAGCACAGATACGCAGTATTTT.

The chain has TRBV7-2 and TRBJ2-7; 8 nucleotides line up with TRBD1. From germline, CDR1 is SGHTA and CDR2 FQGNSA. Trimming cost V 4 bases and J 6 bases; bases outside gene matches: 8. The CDR3 loop spans 14 amino acids. CDR3 sequence: CASSSGSGTGEQYF. The CDR3 DNA reads TGTGCCAGCAGCTCAGGATCCGGGACAGGCGAGCAGTACTTC.

The CDR3: CASREDRVEFF. CDR3 bases: TGTGCCAGCAGAGAGGACAGGGTGGAGTTCTTC. The chain recombines TRBV2 with TRBJ2-1; 8 bases align to TRBD1. The V gene end was trimmed by 6 bases and the J gene end by 14 bases; junction bases not matched to a gene: 6. Per the germline V gene, CDR1 is SNHLY and CDR2 is FYNNEI. This CDR3 region has 11 residues.

The chain has TRBV5-1 and TRBJ2-5; D might be TRBD1 (5 bases). This CDR3 is 15 amino acids long. CDR1 and CDR2 (germline): SGHRS, YFSETQ. Trimming took 0 bases from V and 5 from J, leaving 14 bases between them. The CDR3 spells CASSLAIVGLETQYF. As DNA, the CDR3 is TGCGCCAGCAGCTTGGCCATTGTGGGGCTGGAGACCCAGTACTTC.

The V and J genes are TRBV9 and TRBJ2-2; TRBD2 agrees at 10 bases. Trimming removed 4 bases from V and 7 bases from J; junction bases left unmatched: 16. The CDR3 is 18 amino acids. The V gene's germline CDR1 is SGDLS and CDR2 YYNGEE. The CDR3 region is CASSRRGTSGIVGGELFF. CDR3 bases: TGTGCCAGCAGCCGTCGAGGCACTAGCGGGATTGTGGGCGGGGAGCTGTTTTTT.